Listed below are T cell receptor beta chains from one sample, sequenced in a study of CD8 T cells in Susac syndrome. MiXCR, run by TCRdb on the immunoSEQ multiplex PCR reads, gives a single entry per CDR3 protein. Of approximately 190,000 distinct CDR3 sequences in the sample, 90% to 97% were seen once. The sample taken for sequencing was CD4+ T cells from PBMCs. The receptor source for this set is a human donor with Susac syndrome. Both conserved end residues are part of each CDR3. Fields, in order: CDR3 protein, CDR3 DNA, clone size, V gene, D gene, CDR3 length, J gene. D genes are given only for firm matches. Part of the rows lack a size; the others show once, few, many or a class for expanded clones.

CASSRTGPEYSPLHF	TGTGCCAGCAGCCGGACAGGGCCGGAGTATTCACCCCTCCACTTT	-	TRBV6-5	TRBD1	15	TRBJ1-6
CASSSHGQGYEQYF	TGTGCCAGCAGTTCCCACGGGCAGGGCTACGAGCAGTACTTC	-	TRBV6-2/TRBV6-3	-	14	TRBJ2-7
CASSHEYNEQFF	TGTGCCAGCAGCCACGAATACAATGAGCAGTTCTTC	-	TRBV7-2	-	12	TRBJ2-1
CASGLVSGMNTEAFF	TGTGCTAGTGGTTTGGTATCAGGGATGAACACTGAAGCTTTCTTT	-	TRBV12-5	-	15	TRBJ1-1
CSARNAGAHNEQFF	TGCAGTGCTAGAAATGCGGGCGCCCACAATGAGCAGTTCTTC	-	TRBV20-1	-	14	TRBJ2-1
CSVWTGGETQYF	TGCAGCGTTTGGACAGGGGGCGAGACCCAGTACTTC	-	TRBV29-1	TRBD1	12	TRBJ2-5
CASSLGGHTEAFF	TGTGCCAGCAGTTTGGGGGGGCACACTGAAGCTTTCTTT	few	TRBV12-3/TRBV12-4	-	13	TRBJ1-1
CASIGLAGRNEQFF	TGTGCCAGCATAGGGCTAGCGGGGCGGAATGAGCAGTTCTTC	-	TRBV2	TRBD2	14	TRBJ2-1
CASSQDPGGRNTIYF	TGCGCCAGCAGCCAAGACCCAGGGGGCCGAAACACCATATATTTT	-	TRBV4-3	TRBD1	15	TRBJ1-3
CASKARTGGLGNQPQHF	TGTGCCAGTAAGGCCCGGACAGGGGGATTGGGCAATCAGCCCCAGCATTTT	-	TRBV19	TRBD1	17	TRBJ1-5
CAWRDDTDTQYF	TGTGCCTGGCGGGACGACACAGATACGCAGTATTTT	-	TRBV30	-	12	TRBJ2-3
CASSYRRGRTEAFF	TGTGCCAGCAGTTACCGCAGGGGGCGAACTGAAGCTTTCTTT	-	TRBV6-5	TRBD1	14	TRBJ1-1
CASRTGKREQYF	TGTGCCAGCAGGACCGGGAAACGCGAGCAGTACTTC	-	TRBV6-2/TRBV6-3	-	12	TRBJ2-7
CATRGTSGVSVRQETQYF	TGTGCCACCCGAGGGACTAGCGGGGTTTCGGTTCGGCAAGAGACCCAGTACTTC	-	TRBV10-3	TRBD2	18	TRBJ2-5
CATHRAASGSQETQYF	TGTGCCACTCACCGGGCGGCTAGCGGGAGCCAAGAGACCCAGTACTTC	-	TRBV5-4	TRBD2	16	TRBJ2-5
CASKREGLGAQPQHF	TGTGCCAGCAAACGGGAGGGGCTCGGGGCTCAGCCCCAGCATTTT	-	TRBV6-2/TRBV6-3	-	15	TRBJ1-5
CASSSSLGGGGAQETQYF	TGCGCCAGCAGCTCAAGTTTGGGAGGCGGGGGGGCCCAAGAGACCCAGTACTTC	-	TRBV5-1	TRBD2	18	TRBJ2-5
CASSVGTSGSYEQYF	TGTGCCAGCAGCGTAGGGACTAGCGGATCCTACGAGCAGTACTTC	-	TRBV9	TRBD2	15	TRBJ2-7
CASKVDRNQPQHF	TGTGCCAGTAAAGTAGACAGAAATCAGCCCCAGCATTTT	-	TRBV19	-	13	TRBJ1-5
CASSLLQGSEQYF	TGTGCCAGCAGTTTATTGCAGGGTAGCGAGCAGTACTTC	-	TRBV12-3/TRBV12-4	-	13	TRBJ2-7
CAWVAVSIVSPRVAFF	TGTGCCTGGGTCGCAGTCAGCATTGTGTCCCCGAGAGTAGCTTTCTTT	-	TRBV30	-	16	TRBJ1-1
CASSLGTGHTGELFF	TGTGCCAGCAGCTTAGGGACAGGGCACACCGGGGAGCTGTTTTTT	-	TRBV11-2	TRBD1	15	TRBJ2-2
CSATPLWAGGRETQYF	TGCAGTGCCACCCCGCTTTGGGCGGGGGGGCGGGAGACCCAGTACTTC	-	TRBV20-1	TRBD2	16	TRBJ2-5
CASSLNQGVQPQHF	TGTGCCAGCAGCTTAAACCAGGGAGTTCAGCCCCAGCATTTT	-	TRBV7-2	-	14	TRBJ1-5
CSVGITDTQYF	TGCAGCGTTGGGATAACCGATACGCAGTATTTT	-	TRBV29-1	-	11	TRBJ2-3
CASSSRQQADTQYF	TGTGCCAGCAGCTCTAGACAGCAGGCAGATACGCAGTATTTT	-	TRBV7-2	-	14	TRBJ2-3
CASRGRLSTDTQYF	TGTGCCAGCAGGGGAAGGCTTAGCACAGATACGCAGTATTTT	-	TRBV3-1	-	14	TRBJ2-3
CAIGRRERQTDEQFF	TGTGCCATCGGACGTCGCGAGCGGCAGACGGATGAGCAGTTCTTC	-	TRBV10-3	-	15	TRBJ2-1